This entry lists 30 T cell receptor beta chains sequenced from one sample in a study of regulatory T cells in long-lasting Graves disease. The time point denotes: newly diagnosed GD, antithyroid drugs for less than 3 months. The TCR library used RNA extracted from PBMCs. Arm-PCR of CDR3 regions with iRepertoire HTBI primers generated TCR beta libraries. One entry per CDR3 protein, called by TCRdb with MiXCR from the multiplex PCR reads. The data hold 450,000 to 600,000 distinct CDR3 sequences, with 15% to 20% observed a single time. This sample was also put to use in a study of T cells in Graves' hyperthyroidism and ophthalmopathy.

This material consisted of peripheral blood mononuclear cells (PBMCs), taken at new diagnosis, from a patient treated with antithyroid drugs. Receptors originate from a man aged 35 to 55 with Graves disease.

The genes are TRBV5-1 and TRBJ1-1; 9 nucleotides align to TRBD1. V shed 3 bases, J shed 0 bases, and the junction held 6 bases outside the gene matches. CDR3 size: 16 residues. CDR1 is SGHRS and CDR2 is YFSETQ in the germline V gene. CDR3 residues: CASSYPGQGVNTEAFF. DNA of the CDR3: TGCGCCAGCAGCTACCCGGGACAGGGTGTGAACACTGAAGCTTTCTTT.

This sequence joins TRBV14 and TRBJ2-3; 7 bases fit TRBD1. Trimming removed 6 bases from V and 5 bases from J; junction bases left unmatched: 2. The germline CDR1 and CDR2 sequences are SGHDN and FVKESK. The CDR3 spans 12 residues. The CDR3 protein is CASSNRGDTQYF. The DNA for the CDR3 is TGTGCCAGCAGTAACAGGGGAGATACGCAGTATTTT.

This clonotype was recorded many times. This chain links TRBV3-1 with TRBJ1-5; D is perhaps TRBD1 (5 bases). The germline CDR1 and CDR2 sequences are LGHDT and YNNKEL (reference sequence). CDR3 length: 13 amino acids. V was cut by 4 bases and J by 5 bases, with 9 bases left in between. For the CDR3, the DNA is TGTGCCAGCAGCCGGGACGGTCATCAGCCCCAGCATTTT. It specifies CASSRDGHQPQHF. Together with reference TRBV3-1 and TRBJ1-5, the CDR3 gives the full variable domain: DTAVSQTPKYLVTQMGNDKSIKCEQNLGHDTMYWYKQDSKKFLKIMFSYNNKELIINETVPNRFSPKSPDKAHLNLHINSLELGDSAVYFCASSRDGHQPQHFGDGTRLSIL.

Notes on this clonotype: Sequence at one end of the junction differs from germline and may be a read error. This chain joins TRBV25-1 and TRBJ2-2; TRBD2 matches at 12 bases. The CDR3 length is 15 residues. CDR1 is MGHDK and CDR2 is SYGVNS in the germline V gene. DNA of the CDR3: TGTACCAGCACGACTAGCGGGAGTAGGTCCGGGGAGCTGTTTTTT. This codes for CTSTTSGSRSGELFF.

Ten or more counts support this clonotype. CDR3 coding DNA: TGCAGCGTTGCCGGGGTAATGAACACTGAAGCTTTCTTT. Its protein product is CSVAGVMNTEAFF. The chain is built from TRBV29-1 and TRBJ1-1; D unresolved. This CDR3 is 13 amino acids long. Germline values: CDR1 SQVTM, CDR2 ANQGSEA. Trimming took 4 bases from V and 0 from J, leaving 9 bases between them.

The V gene is TRBV6-2 or TRBV6-3, the J gene TRBJ2-3, with TRBD2 identical over 13 bases. Unmatched junction bases numbered 10, after V lost 7 bases and J lost 3 bases. Per germline, CDR1 MNHEY and CDR2 SVGEGT. The CDR3 has 17 residues. The CDR3 sequence: CASTPGTSGMRTDTQYF. CDR3 DNA: TGTGCCAGCACTCCAGGGACTAGCGGGATGAGAACAGATACGCAGTATTTT.

This clonotype was observed a handful of times. The chain combines TRBV6-1 with TRBJ2-1; D might be TRBD2 (5 bases). The CDR3 sequence is 11 residues long. Germline V gene sequence: CDR1 MNHNS, CDR2 SASEGT. Deletions cut 8 bases from V and 3 bases from J, with 5 bases between. The CDR3 DNA is TGTGCCAGCGACTACTACAATGAGCAGTTCTTC. The encoded protein is CASDYYNEQFF.

This clonotype was counted ten times or more. The genes are TRBV20-1 and TRBJ2-7, with a weak D call TRBD2 (5 bases). Deletions cut 6 bases from V and 3 bases from J, with 15 bases between. Germline values: CDR1 DFQATT, CDR2 SNEGSKA (reference sequence). CDR3 size: 13 residues. For the CDR3, the DNA is TGCAGTGCCCCACCCCCGAGGGTCTACGAGCAGTACTTC. This encodes CSAPPPRVYEQYF.

This clonotype was counted once. The V gene is TRBV9, the J gene TRBJ2-6, with a tentative D call TRBD2 (5 bases). This CDR3 is 19 amino acids long. V shed 3 bases and J shed 0 bases, with 19 bases lying between them. Germline CDR1 is SGDLS and CDR2 is YYNGEE. CDR3 protein: CASSGFGVGGLSGANVLTF. In DNA form, the CDR3 reads TGTGCCAGCAGCGGATTCGGCGTCGGAGGCCTCTCTGGGGCCAACGTCCTGACTTTC.

This clonotype has a count of ten or more. The chain recombines TRBV11-2 with TRBJ2-2, with a possible D match to TRBD1 (6 bases). Germline V gene sequence: CDR1 SGHAT, CDR2 FQNNGV. The CDR3 covers 15 residues. Trimming left V 5 bases short and J 5 bases short, with 15 bases between. CDR3 DNA sequence: TGTGCCAGCAGCCACACCTACAGGGATACCGGGGAGCTGTTTTTT. Residues: CASSHTYRDTGELFF.

The chain combines TRBV19 with TRBJ1-5; TRBD1 might be the D (5 bases). Germline CDR1 LNHDA, CDR2 SQIVND (reference sequence). The length of the CDR3 is 14 residues. V lost 1 base to trimming and J lost 7 bases, with 11 bases between them. The CDR3 loop is CASSIGRGWQPQHF. CDR3 DNA: TGTGCCAGTAGTATAGGAAGGGGTTGGCAGCCCCAGCATTTT.

This chain uses TRBV10-3 with TRBJ1-5; D is perhaps TRBD1 (5 bases). There are 13 residues in the CDR3. Germline loops: CDR1 ENHRY, CDR2 SYGVKD. Trimming removed 6 bases from V and 6 bases from J, with 12 bases in between. The CDR3 sequence is CAIRTTEGQPQHF. For the CDR3, the DNA is TGTGCCATCAGGACGACAGAAGGTCAGCCCCAGCATTTT.

Remarks on this clonotype: This may be a read error, as it is one base from a much larger clone. V usage is TRBV12-3 or TRBV12-4 and J usage is TRBJ2-1; D is tentatively TRBD1 or TRBD2 (5 bases each). V was cut by 6 bases and J by 5 bases, with 20 bases left in between. The CDR3 spans 16 residues. The CDR3 loop is CASRPTGGFKDNEQFF. CDR3 nucleotide sequence: TGTGCCAGCAGACCGACTGGGGGATTCAAGGACAATGAGCAGTTCTTC.

This clonotype turned up a few times. The V call is TRBV20-1, the J call TRBJ1-5; no reliable D call. This CDR3 comprises 15 residues. The germline gives CDR1 DFQATT, CDR2 SNEGSKA (reference sequence). The germline V and J ends were trimmed by 1 base and 7 bases, with 17 bases remaining between them. The CDR3 is CSARVGGVLEQPQHF. CDR3 sequence (DNA): TGCAGTGCTAGAGTTGGCGGGGTCCTAGAGCAGCCCCAGCATTTT.

This clonotype was seen many times. V and J are TRBV11-3 and TRBJ2-1; D is unresolved. V lost 3 bases and J 3 bases, leaving 12 bases between the germline ends. CDR1 SGHNT and CDR2 YENEEA come from the germline V gene. The length of the CDR3 is 15 residues. CDR3 sequence reads: CASSFGVGVYNEQFF. CDR3 nucleotide sequence: TGTGCCAGCAGCTTTGGGGTGGGCGTCTACAATGAGCAGTTCTTC.

The rearrangement joins TRBV6-1 to TRBJ1-2; tentative D call: TRBD1 (6 bases). Trimming stripped 2 bases from V and 6 bases from J, with 19 bases between. In germline, CDR1 is MNHNS, CDR2 SASEGT. The CDR3 runs to 16 residues. The CDR3 loop is CASSESRDISFHGYTF. The CDR3 nucleotides read TGTGCCAGCAGTGAATCACGGGACATTTCGTTTCATGGCTACACCTTC.

The table lists this clonotype with a few counts. The chain links TRBV28 to TRBJ1-2; 9 bases fit TRBD1. The CDR3 spans 17 residues. V dropped 4 bases and J dropped 6; count of bases not matched to a gene: 15. The germline gives CDR1 MDHEN, CDR2 SYDVKM. The CDR3, as DNA: TGTGCCAGCAGTTCACTGGGAGAACCCGGGACAGGGAATGGCTACACCTTC. This codes for CASSSLGEPGTGNGYTF.

This clonotype has at least ten counts. The rearrangement uses TRBV11-2 and TRBJ2-1; D not resolved. From germline, CDR1 is SGHAT and CDR2 FQNNGV. Trimming took off 2 bases at V and 5 bases at J, with 10 bases between the two ends. The CDR3 runs 14 residues. The CDR3 region has the DNA TGTGCCAGCAGCTTAAATCCCGGAAACAATGAGCAGTTCTTC. It specifies CASSLNPGNNEQFF.

This clonotype was found many times. The chain combines TRBV2 with TRBJ1-1, with D uncertain. From germline, CDR1 is SNHLY and CDR2 FYNNEI. The CDR3 consists of 14 residues. The ends were cut back, 6 bases at V and 2 bases at J, with 13 bases in the middle. In DNA form, the CDR3 reads TGTGCCAGCAGCGACGCTAGGGCAAACACTGAAGCTTTCTTT. Its translation: CASSDARANTEAFF.

This chain joins TRBV28 and TRBJ1-5; tentatively, D is TRBD1 (5 bases). The germline gives CDR1 MDHEN, CDR2 SYDVKM. The CDR3 is 11 amino acids. V dropped 3 bases and J dropped 8 bases, with 5 bases sitting between them. Written as DNA, the CDR3 is TGTGCCAGCAGTTTCAGGGAGCCCCAGCATTTT. Protein product: CASSFREPQHF.

Many counts were recorded for this clonotype. The chain combines TRBV5-1 with TRBJ2-1; D may match TRBD1 or TRBD2 (5 bases each). Germline V gene sequence: CDR1 SGHRS, CDR2 YFSETQ. The V gene lost 3 bases and the J gene lost 8 bases, with 18 bases spanning the gap. CDR3 length equals 15 residues. The CDR3 sequence: CASSSRDRYLDEQFF. For the CDR3, the DNA is TGCGCCAGCAGCTCCCGGGACCGTTATCTCGATGAGCAGTTCTTC.

This chain connects TRBV5-1 to TRBJ1-2, with a weak D call TRBD1 (6 bases). This CDR3 has 16 residues. CDR1 and CDR2 (germline): SGHRS, YFSETQ. Trimming pared 2 bases from V and 1 base from J, leaving 15 bases between. CDR3 protein: CASSFRDKAYNYGYTF. CDR3 coding DNA: TGCGCCAGCAGCTTCCGGGACAAAGCATATAACTATGGCTACACCTTC.

Many counts were recorded for this clonotype. CDR3: CATSEGQGTANTGELFF. The CDR3 DNA reads as TGTGCCACCAGTGAGGGACAGGGAACCGCGAACACCGGGGAGCTGTTTTTT. The chain has TRBV24-1 and TRBJ2-2, with TRBD1 matching over 9 bases. Per the germline V gene, CDR1 is KGHDR and CDR2 is SFDVKD. V gave up 4 bases and J gave up 0 bases; unmatched junction bases: 5. The CDR3 is made up of 17 amino acids.

The table lists this clonotype with many counts. The chain joins TRBV9 to TRBJ2-3, with TRBD2 matching over 8 bases. V lost 0 bases, J lost 3 bases, and 9 bases stayed unmatched. The CDR3 runs to 17 residues. Germline CDR1 and CDR2: SGDLS and YYNGEE. DNA of the CDR3: TGTGCCAGCAGCGTAGATATACTAGCGGAGAGTACAGATACGCAGTATTTT. Protein sequence: CASSVDILAESTDTQYF.

A word on this clonotype: Since the CDR3 does not end with the conserved phenylalanine or tryptophan, this likely comes from a read error. CDR3 sequence reads: CASSPRTGDYEQYL. CDR3 coding DNA: TGCGCCAGCAGCCCACGAACTGGGGACTACGAGCAGTACCTC. The chain joins TRBV5-1 to TRBJ2-7; D gene uncertain. V dropped 4 bases and J dropped 3 bases, with 14 bases sitting between them. This CDR3 is built from 14 residues. The germline V gene encodes CDR1 SGHRS and CDR2 YFSETQ.

This clonotype appeared many times. The J gene is TRBJ2-7, the V gene TRBV5-1; 7 bases align to TRBD2. The CDR3 is 16 amino acids. The V and J ends lost 4 bases and 5 bases, in that order; junction bases with no gene match: 15. Germline V CDR1 and CDR2: SGHRS, YFSETQ. DNA for the CDR3: TGCGCCAGCAGCCCGGCGATAGGCGGGAGTCTCCACGAGCAGTACTTC. This gives the protein CASSPAIGGSLHEQYF.

This clonotype was found many times. The genes are TRBV7-9 and TRBJ2-7, with 8 bases matching TRBD2. V shed 1 base and J 7 bases; nucleotides not matched to a gene: 9. CDR1 is SEHNR, CDR2 FQNEAQ, per germline (reference sequence). There are 15 residues in the CDR3. CDR3 DNA: TGTGCCAGCAGCTTAGTGGGTAGCGGGACGCCGGAGCAGTACTTC. Protein: CASSLVGSGTPEQYF.

In its sample, this clonotype was seen many times. The chain employs TRBV6-2 or TRBV6-3 and TRBJ1-1; no reliable D call. This CDR3 contains 13 residues. The V and J ends lost 5 bases and 1 base respectively, with 8 bases between them. Germline CDR1 and CDR2: MNHEY and SVGEGT. The CDR3 nucleotides are TGTGCCAGCAGTAGGGCGGGGAACACTGAAGCTTTCTTT. Amino acids: CASSRAGNTEAFF.

In this sample, this clonotype turned up once. This sequence may be a read error, since a much larger clone differs from it by one base. Because the CDR3's place on the DNA is in doubt, the DNA is left out and the CDR3 is given as listed by TCRdb. V is TRBV6-1 and J is TRBJ2-2; no DNA check was done on the table's D call, TRBD2. Looked up from germline, CDR1 is MNHNS and CDR2 is SASEGT. The CDR3 sequence runs 15 residues, both termini included. The CDR3 here is CATRQWGAGTGELVF.

This clonotype has a handful of counts. The chain is built from TRBV10-3 and TRBJ2-1; TRBD2 matches at 12 bases. The germline V gene encodes CDR1 ENHRY and CDR2 SYGVKD. The CDR3 has 14 residues. V shed 5 bases and J 6 bases; nucleotides not matched to a gene: 2. CDR3 sequence reads: CAISTSGRPNEQFF. The CDR3 DNA reads as TGTGCCATCAGTACTAGCGGGAGGCCCAATGAGCAGTTCTTC.